The rows below give T cell receptor beta chains drawn from one sample of a study of shared clonotypes between healthy human individuals. Sequenced by immunoSEQ multiplex PCR; TCRdb stores in-frame clones only, minus some. This sample has about 550,000 clones, with around 95% found just once. The sample consisted of naive CD8+ T cells sorted from blood. The source is a woman younger than 45 in good health. Both conserved end residues are part of each CDR3. Fields, in order: V gene, clone size, J gene, D gene, CDR3 protein, CDR3 DNA. A D gene is named only where the DNA matches it firmly. Size is omitted from some rows. Given values are once, few, many or a class for expanded clones.

V gene: TRBV7-9; clone size: -; J gene: TRBJ2-7; D gene: -; CDR3 protein: CASSLGFYEQYF; CDR3 DNA: TGTGCCAGCAGCTTAGGGTTCTACGAGCAGTACTTC
V gene: TRBV5-1; clone size: -; J gene: TRBJ2-3; D gene: -; CDR3 protein: CASSLAGGNVGTDTQYF; CDR3 DNA: TGCGCCAGCAGCTTGGCCGGAGGTAATGTTGGGACAGATACGCAGTATTTT
V gene: TRBV27; clone size: once; J gene: TRBJ1-5; D gene: TRBD1; CDR3 protein: CASSLRQGGQPQHF; CDR3 DNA: TGTGCCAGCAGCCTTCGACAGGGAGGGCAGCCCCAGCATTTT
V gene: TRBV30; clone size: -; J gene: TRBJ1-4; D gene: TRBD1; CDR3 protein: CAWSYGTGGNEKLFF; CDR3 DNA: TGTGCCTGGAGTTACGGGACAGGGGGGAATGAAAAACTGTTTTTT
V gene: TRBV7-9; clone size: -; J gene: TRBJ1-2; D gene: -; CDR3 protein: CASSAGSSVDYGYTF; CDR3 DNA: TGTGCCAGCAGCGCCGGTAGTTCCGTAGACTATGGCTACACCTTC
V gene: TRBV6-5; clone size: -; J gene: TRBJ2-1; D gene: TRBD2; CDR3 protein: CASSYGGRGSNEQFF; CDR3 DNA: TGTGCCAGCAGTTACGGCGGGAGAGGAAGTAATGAGCAGTTCTTC
V gene: TRBV13; clone size: -; J gene: TRBJ1-2; D gene: TRBD1; CDR3 protein: CASSLGTGWAYGYTF; CDR3 DNA: TGTGCCAGCAGCTTAGGGACAGGGTGGGCCTATGGCTACACCTTC
V gene: TRBV7-9; clone size: -; J gene: TRBJ2-7; D gene: TRBD2; CDR3 protein: CASSSTSASYEQYF; CDR3 DNA: TGTGCCAGCAGCTCGACTAGCGCGAGCTACGAGCAGTACTTC
V gene: TRBV28; clone size: -; J gene: TRBJ1-4; D gene: -; CDR3 protein: CASSFRKNEKLFF; CDR3 DNA: TGTGCCAGCAGTTTTAGGAAGAATGAAAAACTGTTTTTT
V gene: TRBV6-1; clone size: -; J gene: TRBJ1-4; D gene: -; CDR3 protein: CASRETGSNEKLFF; CDR3 DNA: TGTGCCAGCAGGGAGACCGGGTCTAATGAAAAACTGTTTTTT
V gene: TRBV30; clone size: -; J gene: TRBJ2-2; D gene: -; CDR3 protein: CAWSLVLAGELFF; CDR3 DNA: TGTGCCTGGAGTCTCGTATTAGCCGGGGAGCTGTTTTTT
V gene: TRBV5-4; clone size: -; J gene: TRBJ2-7; D gene: TRBD2; CDR3 protein: CASSLGPRGLAAPYEQYF; CDR3 DNA: TGTGCCAGCAGCTTGGGACCTCGGGGACTAGCGGCTCCCTACGAGCAGTACTTC
V gene: TRBV10-3; clone size: -; J gene: TRBJ1-1; D gene: TRBD1; CDR3 protein: CAISVGQEDYTEAFF; CDR3 DNA: TGTGCCATCAGTGTGGGACAGGAAGACTACACTGAAGCTTTCTTT
V gene: TRBV11-3; clone size: -; J gene: TRBJ1-3; D gene: -; CDR3 protein: CASSLDPPRTVGNTIYF; CDR3 DNA: TGTGCCAGCAGCTTAGATCCCCCGCGCACGGTTGGAAACACCATATATTTT
V gene: TRBV27; clone size: -; J gene: TRBJ1-1; D gene: TRBD1; CDR3 protein: CASSHGQGRNTEAFF; CDR3 DNA: TGTGCCAGCAGCCACGGACAGGGGAGGAACACTGAAGCTTTCTTT
V gene: TRBV4-1; clone size: -; J gene: TRBJ2-7; D gene: -; CDR3 protein: CASSQGGNSYEQYF; CDR3 DNA: TGCGCCAGCAGCCAAGGAGGTAACTCCTACGAGCAGTACTTC
V gene: TRBV28; clone size: -; J gene: TRBJ2-3; D gene: -; CDR3 protein: CASSLPSGAPDTQYF; CDR3 DNA: TGTGCCAGCAGTTTACCCTCAGGGGCCCCAGATACGCAGTATTTT
V gene: TRBV9; clone size: once; J gene: TRBJ1-1; D gene: -; CDR3 protein: CASSNRPKSPENTEAFF; CDR3 DNA: TGTGCCAGCAGCAACCGACCTAAATCGCCTGAGAACACTGAAGCTTTCTTT
V gene: TRBV2; clone size: -; J gene: TRBJ1-1; D gene: -; CDR3 protein: CASPASRANTEAFF; CDR3 DNA: TGTGCCAGCCCCGCCAGCAGGGCGAACACTGAAGCTTTCTTT
V gene: TRBV7-8; clone size: -; J gene: TRBJ2-2; D gene: TRBD2; CDR3 protein: CASSRNLAGPNTGELFF; CDR3 DNA: TGTGCCAGCAGCCGAAATTTAGCGGGCCCGAACACCGGGGAGCTGTTTTTT
V gene: TRBV4-1; clone size: -; J gene: TRBJ1-2; D gene: -; CDR3 protein: CASSQVGSHLEGYTF; CDR3 DNA: TGCGCCAGCAGCCAAGTCGGCAGCCACCTTGAAGGCTACACCTTC
V gene: TRBV7-2; clone size: -; J gene: TRBJ2-5; D gene: -; CDR3 protein: CASSLVSRSYQETQYF; CDR3 DNA: TGTGCCAGCAGCTTAGTTTCCAGGTCGTACCAAGAGACCCAGTACTTC
V gene: TRBV6-6; clone size: -; J gene: TRBJ2-2; D gene: -; CDR3 protein: CASSYAAVGGNGELFF; CDR3 DNA: TGTGCCAGCAGCTACGCAGCGGTGGGGGGAAACGGGGAGCTGTTTTTT
V gene: TRBV2; clone size: -; J gene: TRBJ1-5; D gene: -; CDR3 protein: CASKGDTGYSNQPQHF; CDR3 DNA: TGTGCCAGCAAAGGGGACACCGGCTATAGCAATCAGCCCCAGCATTTT
V gene: TRBV7-9; clone size: -; J gene: TRBJ1-1; D gene: TRBD1; CDR3 protein: CASSSRTGVGNTEAFF; CDR3 DNA: TGTGCCAGCAGCTCTAGGACAGGGGTGGGGAACACTGAAGCTTTCTTT
V gene: TRBV13; clone size: -; J gene: TRBJ2-3; D gene: TRBD2; CDR3 protein: CASSSLLTSPTPTQYF; CDR3 DNA: TGTGCCAGCAGCTCCCTCTTGACTAGCCCTACCCCTACGCAGTATTTT
V gene: TRBV5-8; clone size: -; J gene: TRBJ1-2; D gene: -; CDR3 protein: CASSFLENYGYTF; CDR3 DNA: TGTGCCAGCAGCTTCCTAGAAAACTATGGCTACACCTTC
V gene: TRBV9; clone size: few; J gene: TRBJ2-2; D gene: -; CDR3 protein: CASSVGISPNTGELFF; CDR3 DNA: TGTGCCAGCAGCGTAGGGATTAGCCCTAACACCGGGGAGCTGTTTTTT
V gene: TRBV6-4; clone size: -; J gene: TRBJ1-1; D gene: TRBD1; CDR3 protein: CASIGTGTNTEAFF; CDR3 DNA: TGTGCCAGCATCGGGACAGGGACGAACACTGAAGCTTTCTTT
V gene: TRBV21-1; clone size: -; J gene: TRBJ2-4; D gene: -; CDR3 protein: CASSKGRFAKNIQYF; CDR3 DNA: TGTGCCAGCAGCAAAGGACGCTTTGCCAAAAACATTCAGTACTTC
V gene: TRBV6-1; clone size: -; J gene: TRBJ1-1; D gene: -; CDR3 protein: CASIEGRMNTEAFF; CDR3 DNA: TGTGCCAGCATTGAAGGACGGATGAACACTGAAGCTTTCTTT
V gene: TRBV11-2; clone size: -; J gene: TRBJ1-2; D gene: TRBD1; CDR3 protein: CASSLRQRTGSVGYTF; CDR3 DNA: TGTGCCAGCAGCTTAAGGCAGAGGACAGGCTCGGTTGGCTACACCTTC
V gene: TRBV29-1; clone size: -; J gene: TRBJ2-1; D gene: TRBD1; CDR3 protein: CSVENGATGLNEQFF; CDR3 DNA: TGCAGCGTTGAGAACGGTGCGACAGGGCTCAATGAGCAGTTCTTC
V gene: TRBV19; clone size: -; J gene: TRBJ2-7; D gene: TRBD2; CDR3 protein: CASSIGTGLASTYYEQYF; CDR3 DNA: TGTGCCAGTAGTATTGGGACTGGACTAGCGTCAACTTACTACGAGCAGTACTTC
V gene: TRBV15; clone size: -; J gene: TRBJ1-1; D gene: -; CDR3 protein: CATSRDSTTEAFF; CDR3 DNA: TGTGCCACCAGCAGAGATAGTACGACTGAAGCTTTCTTT
V gene: TRBV9; clone size: -; J gene: TRBJ1-4; D gene: -; CDR3 protein: CASSAGGVFGNEKLFF; CDR3 DNA: TGTGCCAGCAGCGCCGGAGGGGTCTTTGGTAATGAAAAACTGTTTTTT
V gene: TRBV5-1; clone size: -; J gene: TRBJ2-5; D gene: -; CDR3 protein: CASSFGEGGSETQYF; CDR3 DNA: TGCGCCAGCAGCTTTGGTGAGGGAGGAAGCGAGACCCAGTACTTC
V gene: TRBV27; clone size: -; J gene: TRBJ2-7; D gene: -; CDR3 protein: CASAPHGDNSYEQYF; CDR3 DNA: TGTGCCAGCGCTCCGCACGGGGACAACTCCTACGAGCAGTACTTC
V gene: TRBV27; clone size: -; J gene: TRBJ1-2; D gene: -; CDR3 protein: CASGRDIAVHGYTF; CDR3 DNA: TGTGCCAGCGGCCGGGACATAGCGGTCCATGGCTACACCTTC
V gene: TRBV20-1; clone size: -; J gene: TRBJ2-7; D gene: -; CDR3 protein: CSAHDSYEQYF; CDR3 DNA: TGCAGTGCTCATGACAGCTACGAGCAGTACTTC
V gene: TRBV7-6; clone size: -; J gene: TRBJ2-1; D gene: -; CDR3 protein: CASSVSRLVGTNEQFF; CDR3 DNA: TGTGCCAGCAGCGTCAGTAGACTAGTAGGAACCAATGAGCAGTTCTTC
V gene: TRBV6-5; clone size: once; J gene: TRBJ2-2; D gene: -; CDR3 protein: CASRPGPLTGELFF; CDR3 DNA: TGTGCCAGCAGGCCGGGACCGCTCACCGGGGAGCTGTTTTTT
V gene: TRBV5-1; clone size: -; J gene: TRBJ2-4; D gene: -; CDR3 protein: CASSLGRVDGTKNIQYF; CDR3 DNA: TGCGCCAGCAGCTTGGGTAGGGTCGATGGGACCAAAAACATTCAGTACTTC
V gene: TRBV6-5; clone size: -; J gene: TRBJ2-7; D gene: -; CDR3 protein: CASSYSMGEDTYEQYF; CDR3 DNA: TGTGCCAGCAGTTACTCGATGGGGGAGGATACCTACGAGCAGTACTTC
V gene: TRBV7-9; clone size: once; J gene: TRBJ1-1; D gene: TRBD1; CDR3 protein: CASSPGTAEAFF; CDR3 DNA: TGTGCCAGCAGCCCGGGGACAGCCGAAGCTTTCTTT
V gene: TRBV5-4; clone size: -; J gene: TRBJ1-1; D gene: -; CDR3 protein: CASKATGNTEAFF; CDR3 DNA: TGTGCCAGTAAGGCGACAGGGAACACTGAAGCTTTCTTT